Listed below are T cell receptor beta chains from one sample, sequenced in a study of radiotherapy plus CTLA-4 blockade in lung cancer. Profiled with immunoSEQ multiplex PCR; TCRdb holds only in-frame clones, not every one. There are 95,000 to 150,000 clones in the sample; about nine tenths occur only once, and 6.9% lies in the top ten. This specimen was peripheral blood, taken from a patient treated with radiotherapy plus ipilimumab. The receptors were gathered from a human donor with non-small cell lung cancer that progressed on radiotherapy plus ipilimumab. CDR3s include the opening cysteine and the closing phenylalanine or tryptophan.

>TRBV5-8|TRBJ2-7|14
CASSLAAENYEQYF
>TRBV6-5|TRBJ1-1|14
CASTGAAGNTEAFF
>TRBV10-3|TRBJ2-1|13
CAISELRGNEQFF
>TRBV30|TRBJ1-5|16
CAWSGTSGAAGSAQHF
>TRBV2|TRBJ1-2|13
CASSEEVTYGYTF
>TRBV19|TRBJ1-5|14
CASSPDRSNQPQHF
>TRBV7-3|TRBJ2-3|14
CASSIQGFLDTQYF
>TRBV29-1|TRBJ2-1|14
CSAPAGTLYNEQFF
>TRBV6-5|TRBJ1-2|12
CASRPGQGGYTF
>TRBV30|TRBJ2-1|14
CAWSRFDSYNEQFF
>TRBV10-1|TRBJ2-1|15
CAGRGGTRGRDEQFF
>TRBV10-1|TRBJ2-7|17
CASRAGTRPVGLHEQYF
>TRBV15|TRBJ2-7|14
CATRESSGSYEQYF
>TRBV5-6|TRBJ1-2|14
CASRPGSANYGYTF
>TRBV15|TRBJ1-1|13
CATSTQGPVEAFF
>TRBV27|TRBJ2-1|16
CASSRVQRASYNEQFF
>TRBV11-3|TRBJ1-2|14
CASSLAGRNYGYTF
>TRBV5-6|TRBJ1-5|14
CASHGTASNQPQHF
>TRBV2|TRBJ1-5|15
CASGLTGAPNQPQHF
>TRBV2|TRBJ2-5|15
CASSKGLGREETQYF
>TRBV6-1|TRBJ2-1|15
CASRPGTGLYNEQFF
>TRBV5-1|-|14
CASSSTPDSYEQYF
>TRBV19|TRBJ1-1|18
CASSKRLGGAGMNTEAFF
>TRBV30|TRBJ1-1|13
CAYQGEGNTEAFF
>TRBV5-1|TRBJ2-2|16
CASSPLTAANTGELFF
>TRBV5-1|TRBJ2-1|17
CASSLVGTTIGSNEQFF
>TRBV25-1|TRBJ2-2|12
CASSRGTGELFF
>TRBV6-1|TRBJ1-3|14
CASKRADSGNTIYF
>TRBV21-1|TRBJ1-2|14
CASSSSQGWGGYTF
>TRBV18|TRBJ1-2|14
CASSPPYRNYGYTF
>TRBV18|TRBJ2-2|15
CASSPLLGLDGELFF
>TRBV2|TRBJ1-5|12
CASGASGWAQHF
>TRBV29-1|TRBJ2-2|12
CSADSNTGELFF
>TRBV6-7|TRBJ2-7|19
CASPRERQGVLAGGGEQYF
>TRBV6-6|TRBJ1-4|14
CASSQGVSREKLFF
>TRBV30|TRBJ2-1|16
CAWRPATSGTYNEQFF
>TRBV6-1|TRBJ1-5|14
CASSESFAGQPQHF
>TRBV6-1|TRBJ1-2|11
CASSEVYGYTF
>TRBV20-1|TRBJ1-1|11
CSARGGSEAFF
>TRBV15|TRBJ2-7|12
CATTRDYYEQYF
>TRBV6-5|TRBJ2-3|14
CASSYGGSTDTQYF
>TRBV27|TRBJ2-1|13
CASRKETQGQQFF
>TRBV27|TRBJ2-1|13
CASRPHTGTQLLF
>TRBV2|TRBJ1-5|14
CASRQSIANQPQHF
>TRBV11-2|TRBJ1-1|13
CASSLDQGTEAFF